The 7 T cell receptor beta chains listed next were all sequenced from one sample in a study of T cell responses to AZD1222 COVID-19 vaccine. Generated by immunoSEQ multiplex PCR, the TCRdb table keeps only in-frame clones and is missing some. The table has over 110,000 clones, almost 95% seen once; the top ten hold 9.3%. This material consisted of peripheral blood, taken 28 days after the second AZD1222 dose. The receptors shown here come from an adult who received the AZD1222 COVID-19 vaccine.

This chain's CDR3 is CAISEAGSPYEQYV. The CDR3 DNA reads as TGTGCCATCAGTGAAGCGGGGTCCCCCTACGAGCAGTACGTC. The V and J genes are TRBV10-3 and TRBJ2-7; 7 positions match TRBD2. Trimming took 3 bases from V and 2 from J; bases not matched to a gene: 4. Looked up from germline, CDR1 is ENHRY and CDR2 is SYGVKD. The CDR3 spans 14 residues.

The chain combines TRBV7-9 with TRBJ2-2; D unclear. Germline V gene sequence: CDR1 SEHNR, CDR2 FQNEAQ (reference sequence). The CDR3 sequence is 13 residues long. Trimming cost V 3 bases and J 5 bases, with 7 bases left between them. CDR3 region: CASSFGGTGELFF. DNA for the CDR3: TGTGCCAGCAGCTTTGGTGGTACCGGGGAGCTGTTTTTT.

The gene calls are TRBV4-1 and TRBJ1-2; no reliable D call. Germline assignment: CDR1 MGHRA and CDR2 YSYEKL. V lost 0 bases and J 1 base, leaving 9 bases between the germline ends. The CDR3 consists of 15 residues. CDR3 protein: CASSQDRTGNYGYTF. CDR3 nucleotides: TGCGCCAGCAGCCAAGATCGGACCGGTAACTATGGCTACACCTTC.

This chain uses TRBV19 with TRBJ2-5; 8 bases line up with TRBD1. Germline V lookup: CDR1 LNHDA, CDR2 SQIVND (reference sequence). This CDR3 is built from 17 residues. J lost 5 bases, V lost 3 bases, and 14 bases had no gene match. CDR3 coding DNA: TGTGCCAGTAGTATCAACGGGGGAGCCAGGGGGCGTGAGACCCAGTACTTC. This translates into CASSINGGARGRETQYF.

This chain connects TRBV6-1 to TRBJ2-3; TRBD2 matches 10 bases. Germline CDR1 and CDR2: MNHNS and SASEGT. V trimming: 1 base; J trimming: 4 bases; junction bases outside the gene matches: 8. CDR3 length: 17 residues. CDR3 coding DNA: TGTGCCAGCAGTGAAGGAAGATTAGCGGGAGGTGCAGATACGCAGTATTTT. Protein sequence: CASSEGRLAGGADTQYF.

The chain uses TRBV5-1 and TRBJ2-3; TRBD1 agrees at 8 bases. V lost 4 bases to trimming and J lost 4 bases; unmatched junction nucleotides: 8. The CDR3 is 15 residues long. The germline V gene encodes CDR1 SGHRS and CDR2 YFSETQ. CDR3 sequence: CASSRQGSTADTQYF. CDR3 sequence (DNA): TGCGCCAGCAGCCGACAGGGGAGCACAGCAGATACGCAGTATTTT.

The CDR3 sequence: CASLYGGEQYF. CDR3 coding DNA: TGTGCCAGCCTCTATGGTGGCGAGCAGTACTTC. This chain connects TRBV27 to TRBJ2-7; D gene uncertain. This CDR3 comprises 11 residues. CDR1 is MNHEY, CDR2 SMNVEV, per germline (reference sequence). Deletions cut 8 bases from V and 6 bases from J, with 11 bases between.